This entry lists 30 T cell receptor beta chains sequenced from one sample in a study of OX40 agonist ivuxolimab in advanced cancers. Data came from immunoSEQ multiplex PCR; TCRdb stores just in-frame clones and leaves some out. The table shows about 40,000 clones, with 83% occurring only once. The material was CD4+ or CD8+ T cells sorted from blood, obtained in a trial of the OX40 agonist ivuxolimab. The receptors here all came from an adult with an advanced solid tumor such as melanoma, head and neck, liver or kidney cancer.

CDR3 region: CASSDPQGGGETDTQYF. CDR3 nucleotide sequence: TGTGCCAGCAGTGATCCACAGGGGGGCGGTGAAACAGATACGCAGTATTTT. The chain recombines TRBV25-1 with TRBJ2-3, with 8 bases fitting TRBD1. Germline CDR1 reads MGHDK; CDR2 reads SYGVNS. The V gene end was trimmed by 3 bases and the J gene end by 3 bases; junction bases not matched to a gene: 11. The CDR3 has 17 residues.

This chain links TRBV30 with TRBJ2-3, with no clear D. The CDR3 sequence is 13 residues long. Germline lookup yields CDR1 GTSNPN and CDR2 SVGIG (reference sequence). V lost 5 bases to trimming and J lost 3 bases, with 12 bases between them. The CDR3, as DNA: TGTGCCTGGGGGGAATTGGGGACAGATACGCAGTATTTT. Translated, it gives CAWGELGTDTQYF.

This clone was observed a handful of times. V and J are TRBV7-8 and TRBJ2-2, with 9 bases aligning to TRBD2. The ends lost 5 bases at V and 6 bases at J; junction bases unmatched: 7. The CDR3 totals 15 residues. Germline CDR1 and CDR2: SGHVS and FQNEAQ. The CDR3 sequence is CASSHSGGLAGELFF. Written as DNA, the CDR3 is TGTGCCAGCAGCCATAGCGGGGGCCTGGCCGGGGAGCTGTTTTTT.

This chain joins TRBV27 and TRBJ2-2; D remains ambiguous. The CDR3 length is 12 residues. The germline V gene has CDR1 MNHEY and CDR2 SMNVEV (reference sequence). The V and J ends lost 3 bases and 5 bases respectively, with 4 bases between them. DNA of the CDR3: TGTGCCAGCAGTTTTCGGACCGGGGAGCTGTTTTTT. As protein: CASSFRTGELFF.

The chain links TRBV6-6 to TRBJ2-7, with 10 nucleotides matching TRBD2. V shed 6 bases, J shed 2 bases, and the junction held 7 bases outside the gene matches. Looked up from germline, CDR1 is MNHNY and CDR2 is SVGAGI (reference sequence). The CDR3 has 15 residues. DNA of the CDR3: TGTGCCAGCAGGTTTAGCGGGGGGACGACCTACGAGCAGTACTTC. Its translation is CASRFSGGTTYEQYF.

This chain connects TRBV4-1 to TRBJ2-5; a weak D match, TRBD2 (5 bases). Germline CDR1 and CDR2: MGHRA and YSYEKL. The ends were cut back, 1 base at V and 5 bases at J, with 17 bases in the middle. The CDR3 has 16 amino acids. CDR3 loop: CASSQVGPRGGETQYF. Here the CDR3 DNA reads TGCGCCAGCAGCCAAGTAGGCCCTCGCGGCGGGGAGACCCAGTACTTC.

The rearrangement links TRBV5-1 to TRBJ2-3, with D unclear. V dropped 1 base and J dropped 0 bases, with 12 bases sitting between them. The germline gives CDR1 SGHRS, CDR2 YFSETQ. The CDR3 totals 16 residues. CDR3 amino acids: CASSLPGGRSTDTQYF. The CDR3 nucleotides are TGCGCCAGCAGCTTGCCTGGCGGTCGTAGCACAGATACGCAGTATTTT.

The rearrangement links TRBV5-4 to TRBJ2-7; D not resolved. Germline V gives CDR1 SGHNT, CDR2 YYREEE (reference sequence). Trimming took off 4 bases at V and 4 bases at J, with 21 bases between the two ends. This CDR3 spans 16 amino acids. CDR3 in amino acids: CASSLRLVGPPYEQYF. For the CDR3, the DNA is TGTGCCAGCAGCCTCCGGCTGGTCGGGCCGCCATACGAGCAGTACTTC.

The chain links TRBV4-3 to TRBJ1-6; 7 bases align to TRBD1. Germline V gene sequence: CDR1 LGHNA, CDR2 YSLEER. This CDR3 comprises 15 residues. Trimming cost V 5 bases and J 7 bases; bases outside gene matches: 8. Written as DNA, the CDR3 is TGCGCCAGCAGCTCCCGGGACAGCAACAATTCACCCCTCCACTTT. This sequence encodes CASSSRDSNNSPLHF.

The rearrangement uses TRBV15 and TRBJ2-2; D is undetermined. The germline V gene encodes CDR1 LNHNV and CDR2 YYDKDF (reference sequence). V was trimmed by 1 base and J by 2 bases, leaving 11 bases between them. This CDR3 is built from 16 residues. CDR3 loop: CATSRGTQQNTGELFF. Here the CDR3 DNA reads TGTGCCACCAGCAGAGGTACACAGCAAAACACCGGGGAGCTGTTTTTT.

The rearrangement links TRBV5-1 to TRBJ2-2; maybe TRBD1 (6 bases). Germline CDR1 is SGHRS and CDR2 is YFSETQ. This CDR3 comprises 15 residues. V was pared by 0 bases and J by 3 bases, with 9 bases between. This chain's CDR3 is CASSLGDTDTGELFF. In DNA form, the CDR3 reads TGCGCCAGCAGCTTGGGGGACACCGACACCGGGGAGCTGTTTTTT.

The V gene is TRBV6-1, the J gene TRBJ1-1; D gene unclear. V shed 5 bases and J shed 0 bases, with 4 bases lying between them. From germline, CDR1 is MNHNS and CDR2 SASEGT. The CDR3 is 12 residues long. The CDR3 reads CASSLLNTEAFF. The CDR3 coding sequence is TGTGCCAGCAGTTTGTTGAACACTGAAGCTTTCTTT.

The genes are TRBV30 and TRBJ1-2, with D hard to call. The CDR3 covers 12 residues. Germline CDR1 and CDR2: GTSNPN and SVGIG (reference sequence). V gave up 0 bases and J gave up 8 bases, with 10 bases separating them. In nucleotides, the CDR3 is TGTGCCTGGAGTGTGGCATTCTTGGGCTACACCTTC. Translated, it gives CAWSVAFLGYTF.

The gene calls are TRBV27 and TRBJ2-1, with 7 bases aligning to TRBD1. CDR3 size: 14 residues. CDR1 is MNHEY and CDR2 is SMNVEV in the germline V gene (reference sequence). The V gene end was trimmed by 11 bases and the J gene end by 4 bases; junction bases not matched to a gene: 11. Here the CDR3 DNA reads TGTGCCTCCTGTCCCGGGACAGAATACAATGAGCAGTTCTTC. It codes for CASCPGTEYNEQFF.

In this sample, this clone turned up once. This chain joins TRBV28 and TRBJ2-5; D not resolved. The end of the DNA is better explained by TRBJ2-7, so the J call may be wrong. Per germline, CDR1 MDHEN and CDR2 SYDVKM. This CDR3 contains 12 residues. The CDR3 sequence: CASSLDTYEQYF. The CDR3 DNA is TGTGCCAGCAGCCTTGACACCTACGAGCAGTACTTC.

Only a few counts were recorded for this clone. The chain couples TRBV27 to TRBJ2-3; D gene ambiguous. This CDR3 is 11 amino acids long. Per germline, CDR1 MNHEY and CDR2 SMNVEV (reference sequence). The ends were cut back, 7 bases at V and 5 bases at J, with 7 bases in the middle. The CDR3 here is CASTEGDTQYF. The CDR3 DNA sequence: TGTGCCAGCACCGAAGGAGATACGCAGTATTTT.

V is TRBV7-2 and J is TRBJ2-7; D perhaps matches TRBD2 (5 bases). V was trimmed by 1 base and J by 0 bases, leaving 7 bases between them. This CDR3 contains 14 residues. CDR1 is SGHTA, CDR2 FQGNSA, per germline. In DNA form, the CDR3 reads TGTGCCAGCAGCTTAGACGGGAACTCCTACGAGCAGTACTTC. Its translation: CASSLDGNSYEQYF.

The chain is built from TRBV7-6 and TRBJ2-1, with 9 positions matching TRBD2. CDR3 length equals 19 residues. The germline V gene has CDR1 SGHVS and CDR2 FNYEAQ. V lost 2 bases to trimming and J lost 7 bases; unmatched junction nucleotides: 18. CDR3 DNA sequence: TGTGCCAGCAGCTTAAGGTTGGCGGGAGGGCCGTCGAAGGGTAATGAGCAGTTCTTC. It yields the protein CASSLRLAGGPSKGNEQFF. Full variable domain (missing parts from reference TRBV7-6 and TRBJ2-1): GAGVSQSPRYKVTKRGQDVALRCDPISGHVSLYWYRQALGQGPEFLTYFNYEAQQDKSGLPNDRFSAERPEGSISTLTIQRTEQRDSAMYRCASSLRLAGGPSKGNEQFFGPGTRLTVL.

The chain has TRBV11-3 and TRBJ2-1; 7 bases are a match to TRBD2. This CDR3 comprises 11 residues. The trim removed 5 bases at V and 9 bases at J, leaving 1 base unmatched. The germline V gene encodes CDR1 SGHNT and CDR2 YENEEA. This CDR3 reads CASSPGGEQFF. The CDR3 DNA follows: TGTGCCAGCAGCCCGGGGGGTGAGCAGTTCTTC.

V is TRBV14 and J is TRBJ1-1; 10 bases line up with TRBD1. Germline trimming cut 4 bases from V and 11 bases from J; bases unmatched to any gene: 7. Germline V gives CDR1 SGHDN, CDR2 FVKESK. The CDR3 is made up of 13 amino acids. CDR3 protein: CASSPWTGGDAFF. The CDR3 DNA follows: TGTGCCAGCAGCCCCTGGACAGGGGGTGATGCTTTCTTT.

The rearrangement uses TRBV7-9 and TRBJ2-1; 9 nucleotides agree with TRBD2. Germline values: CDR1 SEHNR, CDR2 FQNEAQ (reference sequence). V was clipped by 5 bases and J by 0 bases; unmatched bases: 8. There are 17 residues in the CDR3. CDR3 in amino acids: CASSPSGGTRSYNEQFF. The CDR3 DNA reads as TGTGCCAGCAGCCCGAGCGGGGGGACCCGCTCCTACAATGAGCAGTTCTTC.

The genes are TRBV5-1 and TRBJ2-7; weak D call: TRBD2 (6 bases). V dropped 4 bases and J dropped 5 bases, with 16 bases sitting between them. The CDR3 extends over 14 amino acids. Germline assignment: CDR1 SGHRS and CDR2 YFSETQ. The chain's CDR3 is CASSPWGDPHEQYF. The CDR3 DNA follows: TGCGCCAGCAGCCCCTGGGGGGACCCCCACGAGCAGTACTTC.

The V and J genes are TRBV28 and TRBJ2-7; D gene ambiguous. The CDR3 has 12 residues. Looked up from germline, CDR1 is MDHEN and CDR2 is SYDVKM. Trimming cost V 5 bases and J 2 bases, with 7 bases left between them. The CDR3 bases are TGTGCCAGCAGTCTTCGGCCCTACGAGCAGTACTTC. Encoded protein: CASSLRPYEQYF.

The rearrangement joins TRBV7-8 to TRBJ1-3; 8 bases line up with TRBD1. Trimming removed 5 bases from V and 5 bases from J; junction bases left unmatched: 11. The CDR3 contains 16 residues. CDR1 is SGHVS, CDR2 FQNEAQ, per germline. CDR3 amino acids: CASSPWTGRRRNTIYF. The CDR3 bases are TGTGCCAGCAGCCCGTGGACAGGGAGAAGGAGAAACACCATATATTTT.

The J gene is TRBJ1-6, the V gene TRBV27; tentative D call: TRBD1 (5 bases). V shed 0 bases and J shed 9 bases, with 9 bases lying between them. Germline CDR1 reads MNHEY; CDR2 reads SMNVEV (reference sequence). This CDR3 spans 14 amino acids. In DNA form, the CDR3 reads TGTGCCAGCAGTTTATCGTCAGGGATTTCACCCCTCCACTTT. This gives the protein CASSLSSGISPLHF.

This sequence joins TRBV5-8 and TRBJ2-2, with 9 bases identical to TRBD1. Germline V gene data show CDR1 as SGHTS and CDR2 as YDEGEE. The CDR3 contains 15 residues. V lost 4 bases, J lost 4 bases, and 5 bases stayed unmatched. CDR3 in amino acids: CASSIGQGITGELFF. DNA for the CDR3: TGTGCCAGCAGCATAGGACAGGGGATCACCGGGGAGCTGTTTTTT. The full variable domain, with the rest looked up from reference TRBV5-8 and TRBJ2-2, is EAGVTQSPTHLIKTRGQQATLRCSPISGHTSVYWYQQALGLGLQFLLWYDEGEERNRGNFPPRFSGRQFPNYSSELNVNALELEDSALYLCASSIGQGITGELFFGEGSRLTVL.

This clone was recorded once. The chain combines TRBV6-5 with TRBJ2-3; 10 bases agree with TRBD2. Germline V CDR1 and CDR2: MNHEY, SVGAGI. CDR3 length: 15 amino acids. V shed 11 bases, J shed 3 bases, and the junction held 11 bases outside the gene matches. The CDR3 bases are TGTGCCTCCTCGGGTGCTAGCGGGGGAACAGATACGCAGTATTTT. Translated: CASSGASGGTDTQYF.

In the case of this clone: Other DNA sequences of this sample code for an identical CDR3. V is TRBV7-9 and J is TRBJ2-3; TRBD1 might be the D (5 bases). The V gene's germline CDR1 is SEHNR and CDR2 FQNEAQ (reference sequence). Deletions cut 1 base from V and 6 bases from J, with 8 bases between. The CDR3 is 13 amino acids. For the CDR3, the DNA is TGTGCCAGCAGCTTAGGGGGCGCGGATACGCAGTATTTT. It translates to CASSLGGADTQYF.

The gene calls are TRBV9 and TRBJ2-7; D is unclear. Germline CDR1 SGDLS, CDR2 YYNGEE. The length of the CDR3 is 15 residues. The V and J ends lost 0 bases and 4 bases respectively, with 14 bases between them. The CDR3 loop is CASSVGKGLGYEQYF. CDR3 bases: TGTGCCAGCAGCGTAGGTAAGGGCCTTGGGTACGAGCAGTACTTC.

The gene calls are TRBV13 and TRBJ2-7, with D tentatively TRBD1 (5 bases). CDR3 length: 15 residues. V lost 2 bases to trimming and J lost 5 bases, with 16 bases between them. Germline V gene data show CDR1 as PRHDT and CDR2 as FYEKMQ (reference sequence). CDR3 in amino acids: CASSLRPGNVDEQYF. The CDR3 coding sequence is TGTGCCAGCAGCTTACGTCCAGGGAACGTCGACGAGCAGTACTTC.